The 13 T cell receptor beta chains listed next were all sequenced from one sample in a study of T-cell memory formation after mild COVID-19. TCRdb ran MiXCR on the 5' RACE reads and lists one entry per CDR3 protein. The data show approximately 400,000 distinct CDR3 sequences, roughly 26% seen once. Sequencing input: PBMCs or a T cell subset sorted from them (not recorded which). The receptors were sampled from an adult woman who had mild COVID-19 (a few samples of this study predate the infection). Cell type and time point are not known.

In this sample, this clonotype turned up once. V is TRBV3-1 and J is TRBJ1-2; no clear D. The CDR3 is 14 amino acids. The ends were cut back, 0 bases at V and 8 bases at J, with 13 bases in the middle. Germline values: CDR1 LGHDT, CDR2 YNNKEL (reference sequence). This chain's CDR3 is CASSQDSSRWGYTF. CDR3 nucleotide sequence: TGTGCCAGCAGCCAAGATTCGAGCCGTTGGGGCTACACCTTC.

The chain uses TRBV29-1 and TRBJ2-7; D may be TRBD2 (6 bases). V lost 4 bases and J lost 2, with 15 bases in between. Per germline, CDR1 SQVTM and CDR2 ANQGSEA. The length of the CDR3 is 14 residues. CDR3 sequence reads: CSVVGGARTYEQYF. The CDR3 DNA sequence: TGCAGCGTTGTAGGAGGGGCTCGAACCTACGAGCAGTACTTC.

This clonotype was detected only a few times. The chain employs TRBV6-5 and TRBJ2-2; D gene unclear. V was trimmed by 7 bases and J by 5 bases, leaving 20 bases between them. The CDR3 has 16 amino acids. The germline V gene encodes CDR1 MNHEY and CDR2 SVGAGI. As DNA, the CDR3 is TGTGCCAGCACCCACAAGGAGACTTATCCTACCGGGGAGCTGTTTTTT. Protein: CASTHKETYPTGELFF.

The CDR3 DNA reads as TGTGCCAGCAGCCAAGAACAGGCGTCAGGTTACAATGAGCAGTTCTTC. This codes for CASSQEQASGYNEQFF. J is TRBJ2-1 and V is TRBV4-2; perhaps TRBD1 as D (5 bases). The CDR3 length is 16 residues. Germline-derived CDR1 and CDR2 are LGHNA and YNFKEQ. Deletions cut 0 bases from V and 4 bases from J, with 13 bases between.

The chain recombines TRBV11-3 with TRBJ2-5, with 10 bases that match TRBD2. The CDR3 sequence is 13 residues long. The V gene's germline CDR1 is SGHNT and CDR2 YENEEA. Losses at the gene ends were 2 bases for V and 7 bases for J; bases not matched to a gene: 1. The CDR3: CASSLSGRATQYF. The CDR3 DNA sequence: TGTGCCAGCAGCTTAAGCGGGAGGGCGACCCAGTACTTC.

The CDR3 protein is CATSRSRQGGSGYTF. Here the CDR3 DNA reads TGTGCCACCAGCAGATCACGACAGGGTGGATCTGGCTACACCTTC. The gene calls are TRBV15 and TRBJ1-2; TRBD1 aligns across 7 bases. The V segment lost 2 bases and the J segment 7 bases; nucleotides outside the gene matches: 10. Germline loops: CDR1 LNHNV, CDR2 YYDKDF (reference sequence). This CDR3 is 15 amino acids long.

This sequence joins TRBV4-3 and TRBJ2-1; 9 bases fit TRBD2. Germline V CDR1 and CDR2: LGHNA, YSLEER. V lost 0 bases to trimming and J lost 7 bases; unmatched junction nucleotides: 7. The CDR3 runs to 16 residues. CDR3 DNA: TGCGCCAGCAGCCAAGATCTAGGGCTAGCGGGAAATGAGCAGTTCTTC. It translates to CASSQDLGLAGNEQFF.

The CDR3, as DNA: TGTGCCAGCAGCCAAGAATCACAGGGGGTCTCCTACGAGCAGTACTTC. Amino acids: CASSQESQGVSYEQYF. The chain couples TRBV3-1 to TRBJ2-7; the match to TRBD1 covers 8 bases. The CDR3 extends over 16 amino acids. CDR1 is LGHDT and CDR2 is YNNKEL in the germline V gene (reference sequence). V lost 0 bases, J lost 0 bases, and 4 bases stayed unmatched.

This clonotype was observed a handful of times. This sequence joins TRBV18 and TRBJ1-2; D remains unclear. V gave up 2 bases and J gave up 2 bases, with 6 bases separating them. CDR1 KGHSH and CDR2 LQKENI come from the germline V gene. There are 13 residues in the CDR3. This CDR3 reads CASSPVKNYGYTF. The CDR3 DNA follows: TGTGCCAGCTCACCAGTCAAGAACTATGGCTACACCTTC. Based on the CDR3 plus reference TRBV18 and TRBJ1-2, the full variable domain is NAGVMQNPRHLVRRRGQEARLRCSPMKGHSHVYWYRQLPEEGLKFMVYLQKENIIDESGMPKERFSAEFPKEGPSILRIQQVVRGDSAAYFCASSPVKNYGYTFGSGTRLTVV.

The V gene is TRBV7-8, the J gene TRBJ1-1, with D perhaps matching TRBD1 (5 bases). This CDR3 contains 15 residues. The V gene lost 1 base and the J gene lost 5 bases, with 14 bases spanning the gap. Germline V gene lookup returns CDR1 SGHVS and CDR2 FQNEAQ. For the CDR3, the DNA is TGTGCCAGCAGCTTAGGTTCGCAGGGAGGGACTGAAGCTTTCTTT. Encoded protein: CASSLGSQGGTEAFF.

The chain uses TRBV4-1 and TRBJ1-5, with TRBD1 as a possible D gene (5 bases). Germline V gives CDR1 MGHRA, CDR2 YSYEKL. Trimming removed 4 bases from V and 0 bases from J, with 10 bases in between. This CDR3 contains 15 residues. This CDR3 reads CASSRMDTSNQPQHF. DNA for the CDR3: TGCGCCAGCAGCCGGATGGACACTAGCAATCAGCCCCAGCATTTT.

The chain uses TRBV9 and TRBJ1-5; no firm D call. Germline assignment: CDR1 SGDLS and CDR2 YYNGEE. This CDR3 has 15 amino acids. V shed 0 bases and J shed 2 bases, with 9 bases lying between them. For the CDR3, the DNA is TGTGCCAGCAGCGTAGGAGCTGGGGGCAATCAGCCCCAGCATTTT. Its protein product is CASSVGAGGNQPQHF.

This chain joins TRBV12-3 or TRBV12-4 and TRBJ1-4; 7 nucleotides match TRBD1. The J segment lost 4 bases and the V segment lost 3 bases, leaving 5 bases of the junction unmatched. The CDR3 is 15 amino acids. The CDR3 here is CASSFWGQLNEKLFF. In nucleotides, the CDR3 is TGTGCCAGCAGTTTCTGGGGACAGCTTAATGAAAAACTGTTTTTT.